The text below deals with one T cell receptor (beta chain). Antigen specificity is unknown. Sequencing was performed with immunoSEQ multiplex PCR; in TCRdb, only in-frame clones are kept and a portion is missing. The sample lists tens of thousands of clones, 85% occurring once. Sorted subsets were CFSE-labeled and cultured four to five days with allogeneic dendritic cells. Naive CD45RA+ and memory CD45RO+ CD4+ or CD8+ T cells were FACS-sorted. This CDR3 region has 16 residues. Trimming took 6 bases from V and 0 from J, leaving 17 bases between them. Germline V gives CDR1 SGHAT, CDR2 FQNNGV. This sample is part of a study of regulatory dendritic cells for organ transplantation. Findings of the study overall: Regulatory dendritic cells appeared to expand memory CD8+ clones less than mature ones.

The sample taken for sequencing was naive CD4+ T cells from blood cultured with dendritic cells. Subset indicated: CD45RA+ naive T cells. This TCR derives from a human donor in good health. The J gene is TRBJ2-5, the V gene TRBV11-2; D may match TRBD1 or TRBD2 (7 bases each). The CDR3 DNA reads as TGTGCCAGCAGACCCCCGGGGAGGGGGCACCAAGAGACCCAGTACTTC. It is translated as CASRPPGRGHQETQYF. Full variable domain (outside the CDR3, taken from reference TRBV11-2 and TRBJ2-5): EAGVAQSPRYKIIEKRQSVAFWCNPISGHATLYWYQQILGQGPKLLIQFQNNGVVDDSQLPKDRFSAERLKGVDSTLKIQPAKLEDSAVYLCASRPPGRGHQETQYFGPGTRLLVL.